This TCR beta chain originates from a study of shared clonotypes between healthy human individuals. Germline V gene sequence: CDR1 MGHRA, CDR2 YSYEKL. V was shortened by 2 bases and J by 9 bases, with 20 bases between the two germline ends. CDR3 size: 16 residues. Subsets obtained from CD4+ cells comprised CD45RA+ naive and CD45RA-negative memory cells. The deep-level immunoSEQ assay was used. Clones were sequenced by immunoSEQ multiplex PCR, and TCRdb holds only the in-frame ones, with some missing. The table has around 2.5 million clones, approximately 93% seen once. This sequence was found in a man younger than 35 in good health. Some clones in this sample may be carry-over from other donors' samples. Specimen: naive CD4+ T cells from PBMCs. Subset given: CD45RA+ positively selected. The rearrangement joins TRBV4-1 to TRBJ1-3; D uncertain. The CDR3 region is CASSQFSRSAPGTIYF. The CDR3 DNA reads as TGCGCCAGCAGCCAATTTTCCCGCAGTGCCCCAGGCACCATATATTTT.